The 3 T cell receptor beta chains below come from one sample, sequenced in a study of T cell responses to AZD1222 COVID-19 vaccine. Assay used: immunoSEQ multiplex PCR; TCRdb lists only in-frame clones, some missing. This table has some 120,000 clones, about nine tenths appearing once. The source material was peripheral blood, sampled on day 0 of MenACWY control vaccination. The receptors come from an adult in good health.

This clone has just one count. Here the CDR3 reads CASSRGTSGLYEQYF. CDR3 bases: TGTGCCAGCAGTCGCGGGACTAGCGGACTCTACGAGCAGTACTTC. V is TRBV28 and J is TRBJ2-7; 11 bases fit TRBD2. Germline lookup yields CDR1 MDHEN and CDR2 SYDVKM. V shed 5 bases and J 3 bases; nucleotides not matched to a gene: 6. The CDR3 runs to 15 residues.

By share of the sample, this clone is medium-sized. The J gene is TRBJ2-5, the V gene TRBV7-6, with TRBD2 matching over 16 bases. The CDR3 extends over 21 amino acids. V lost 5 bases, J lost 5 bases, and 20 bases stayed unmatched. Germline loops: CDR1 SGHVS, CDR2 FNYEAQ. The CDR3 loop reads CASSPAWGTSGGEVPAETQYF. CDR3 in DNA: TGTGCCAGCAGCCCCGCGTGGGGGACTAGCGGGGGGGAAGTGCCAGCGGAGACCCAGTACTTC.

The J gene is TRBJ1-1, the V gene TRBV2; D remains ambiguous. The germline gives CDR1 SNHLY, CDR2 FYNNEI. CDR3 length equals 11 residues. The V gene lost 7 bases and the J gene lost 7 bases, with 10 bases spanning the gap. Here the CDR3 reads CASNLIDEAFF. DNA of the CDR3: TGTGCCAGCAACCTAATAGATGAAGCTTTCTTT.